This TCR beta chain was recovered during a study of blood T cell repertoires in COVID-19. In the study overall: In each case, the material was cDNA or gDNA derived from T cells, B-cell-depleted T cells, or PBMCs.

Turning to this clone: One end of the junction does not line up with germline, which may come from a read error.

Clones were read by immunoSEQ multiplex PCR, and TCRdb kept only the in-frame ones, dropping some. This repertoire shows about 240,000 clones, over 65% found once; its top ten account for 2.5% to 4%. CDR1 and CDR2 from the germline V gene are LGHNA and YNFKEQ. The CDR3 contains 16 residues. Sequencing used peripheral blood. The rearrangement joins TRBV4-2 to TRBJ2-5; 7 nucleotides agree with TRBD2. The clonotype was recovered from a woman of 80 years or more with acute or convalescent COVID-19. The CDR3 region has the DNA TGTGCCAGCAGCCAGGTAGTCCAGCGGGGCCAACAGACCCAGTACTTC. Residues: CASSQVVQRGQQTQYF.